The 31 T cell receptor beta chains below all came from one sample that was sequenced in a study of radiotherapy plus CTLA-4 blockade in lung cancer. Sequenced by immunoSEQ multiplex PCR; TCRdb stores in-frame clones only, minus some. Here the sample spans roughly 63,000 clones, about 72% being singletons. This specimen consisted of peripheral blood, obtained from a patient treated with radiotherapy plus ipilimumab. These receptors originate from a human donor with non-small cell lung cancer whose response to radiotherapy plus ipilimumab could not be evaluated.

The V gene is TRBV6-1, the J gene TRBJ2-1; D ambiguous. V dropped 4 bases and J dropped 2 bases, with 6 bases sitting between them. This CDR3 has 13 residues. Germline loops: CDR1 MNHNS, CDR2 SASEGT. The CDR3 spells CASSGLTYNEQFF. The CDR3 DNA reads as TGTGCCAGCAGTGGGCTTACCTACAATGAGCAGTTCTTC.

The chain employs TRBV18 and TRBJ1-2, with 7 positions matching TRBD1. The germline V gene encodes CDR1 KGHSH and CDR2 LQKENI. The V and J ends lost 9 bases and 5 bases, in that order; junction bases with no gene match: 6. The CDR3 extends over 12 amino acids. CDR3 sequence: CASAGTEYGYTF. CDR3 nucleotides: TGTGCCAGTGCCGGGACAGAGTATGGCTACACCTTC.

This sequence joins TRBV6-6 and TRBJ1-1, with D uncertain. Germline loops: CDR1 MNHNY, CDR2 SVGAGI (reference sequence). The CDR3 contains 15 residues. V was pared by 6 bases and J by 0 bases, with 14 bases between. This CDR3 reads CASSLRLGVNTEAFF. CDR3 sequence (DNA): TGTGCCAGCAGCTTACGCCTAGGAGTGAACACTGAAGCTTTCTTT.

The chain is built from TRBV19 and TRBJ1-5; maybe TRBD1 (6 bases). Germline V gene data show CDR1 as LNHDA and CDR2 as SQIVND (reference sequence). V lost 6 bases and J 0 bases, leaving 12 bases between the germline ends. The CDR3 has 15 amino acids. For the CDR3, the DNA is TGTGCCAGTAGCTGGGGGCGTGTTAGCAATCAGCCCCAGCATTTT. Translated: CASSWGRVSNQPQHF.

This chain connects TRBV19 to TRBJ2-3; 7 nucleotides line up with TRBD1. V shed 2 bases and J 4 bases; nucleotides not matched to a gene: 18. Germline assignment: CDR1 LNHDA and CDR2 SQIVND (reference sequence). The CDR3 is made up of 19 amino acids. The DNA for the CDR3 is TGTGCCAGTAGTATAATGGCCTTCGGGACAGAGGATAGCTCAGATACGCAGTATTTT. Its protein is CASSIMAFGTEDSSDTQYF.

V gene TRBV5-1 combines with J gene TRBJ2-3; 7 nucleotides line up with TRBD1. The germline V gene encodes CDR1 SGHRS and CDR2 YFSETQ. V was clipped by 4 bases and J by 1 base; unmatched bases: 9. The CDR3 extends over 16 amino acids. The CDR3 DNA reads TGCGCCAGCAGCGTGGGTCGGGACAGACGCACAGATACGCAGTATTTT. Its translation: CASSVGRDRRTDTQYF.

This chain connects TRBV5-1 to TRBJ1-4; D might be TRBD1 (6 bases). Per germline, CDR1 SGHRS and CDR2 YFSETQ. V was clipped by 0 bases and J by 7 bases, with 13 bases between them. This CDR3 region has 15 residues. CDR3 coding DNA: TGCGCCAGCAGCTTGGCCGGCGGGGGCGGTGAAAAACTGTTTTTT. As protein: CASSLAGGGGEKLFF. Based on the CDR3 plus reference TRBV5-1 and TRBJ1-4, the full variable domain is KAGVTQTPRYLIKTRGQQVTLSCSPISGHRSVSWYQQTPGQGLQFLFEYFSETQRNKGNFPGRFSGRQFSNSRSEMNVSTLELGDSALYLCASSLAGGGGEKLFFGSGTQLSVL.

The chain combines TRBV9 with TRBJ2-5, with D possibly matching TRBD2 (6 bases). Germline CDR1 is SGDLS and CDR2 is YYNGEE. This CDR3 comprises 13 residues. Trimming took off 4 bases at V and 7 bases at J, with 14 bases between the two ends. DNA for the CDR3: TGTGCCAGCAGCCAAGCAGAGGGAGGGACCCAGTACTTC. Translating gives CASSQAEGGTQYF.

The rearrangement uses TRBV2 and TRBJ2-7, with 7 nucleotides matching TRBD1. The CDR3 covers 18 residues. V trimming: 5 bases; J trimming: 0 bases; junction bases outside the gene matches: 16. Germline values: CDR1 SNHLY, CDR2 FYNNEI. CDR3 loop: CASSRSPGQAPNSYEQYF. CDR3 sequence (DNA): TGTGCCAGCAGTCGGTCCCCCGGACAGGCCCCAAACTCCTACGAGCAGTACTTC.

The chain combines TRBV7-6 with TRBJ2-7; 8 bases fit TRBD2. This CDR3 comprises 17 residues. V shed 5 bases, J shed 5 bases, and the junction held 17 bases outside the gene matches. The germline CDR1 and CDR2 sequences are SGHVS and FNYEAQ. In DNA, the CDR3 is TGTGCCAGCAGCCACCAGGTCTCCGCGGGGGGTAAGGACGAGCAGTACTTC. This sequence encodes CASSHQVSAGGKDEQYF.

The chain employs TRBV11-2 and TRBJ1-1; D unresolved. This CDR3 comprises 13 residues. Germline values: CDR1 SGHAT, CDR2 FQNNGV. Trimming took off 1 base at V and 4 bases at J, with 7 bases between the two ends. As DNA, the CDR3 is TGTGCCAGCAGCTTAGGGAGACTCACTGAAGCTTTCTTT. It yields the protein CASSLGRLTEAFF.

There are a few counts of this clone. The J gene is TRBJ2-5, the V gene TRBV5-1; TRBD2 aligns across 7 bases. The J segment lost 1 base and the V segment lost 5 bases, leaving 8 bases of the junction unmatched. The CDR3 is 15 residues long. Looked up from germline, CDR1 is SGHRS and CDR2 is YFSETQ. The CDR3 loop reads CASSRLAPPQETQYF. CDR3 DNA: TGCGCCAGCAGTCGACTAGCTCCCCCCCAAGAGACCCAGTACTTC.

The chain employs TRBV6-5 and TRBJ1-5, with 9 positions matching TRBD1. CDR3 size: 14 residues. The ends lost 4 bases at V and 7 bases at J; junction bases unmatched: 5. The germline V gene encodes CDR1 MNHEY and CDR2 SVGAGI. The CDR3 DNA reads as TGTGCCAGCAGTTGGGACAGGGAGAACCAGCCCCAGCATTTT. It encodes CASSWDRENQPQHF.

The rearrangement joins TRBV19 to TRBJ1-2; 9 nucleotides line up with TRBD1. The germline V gene has CDR1 LNHDA and CDR2 SQIVND (reference sequence). The trim removed 6 bases at V and 3 bases at J, leaving 11 bases unmatched. This CDR3 has 16 residues. The CDR3 loop is CASSGGTGRMYYGYTF. The DNA of the CDR3 is TGTGCCAGTAGCGGTGGGACAGGGAGGATGTACTATGGCTACACCTTC.

This clone has more than one count but fewer than ten. CDR3 sequence (DNA): TGTGCCTGGAGTGTAGGAGAGAGTTATCAGCCCCAGCATTTT. It yields the protein CAWSVGESYQPQHF. This chain connects TRBV30 to TRBJ1-5; D is unclear. CDR1 and CDR2 (germline): GTSNPN, SVGIG (reference sequence). The CDR3 length is 14 residues. Trimming removed 0 bases at V and 5 bases at J, with 11 bases between.

V gene TRBV7-2 combines with J gene TRBJ2-7; a weak D match, TRBD2 (6 bases). The length of the CDR3 is 14 residues. V was shortened by 1 base and J by 0 bases, with 7 bases between the two germline ends. Germline V CDR1 and CDR2: SGHTA, FQGNSA. The CDR3 DNA is TGTGCCAGCAGCTTAGAGCGGGCCTCCTACGAGCAGTACTTC. It codes for CASSLERASYEQYF.

This clone has only one observation. V gene TRBV2 combines with J gene TRBJ1-5; D not certain. The germline gives CDR1 SNHLY, CDR2 FYNNEI. Trimming shortened V by 6 bases and J by 6 bases, and 12 bases separated the two germline ends. This CDR3 comprises 13 residues. The CDR3 nucleotides read TGTGCCAGCAGCGAAATCGTCTCTCAGCCCCAGCATTTT. Its translation is CASSEIVSQPQHF.

The chain uses TRBV6-5 and TRBJ2-1, with 7 bases aligning to TRBD1. The CDR3 runs 13 residues. V shed 6 bases and J 4 bases; nucleotides not matched to a gene: 3. Germline assignment: CDR1 MNHEY and CDR2 SVGAGI. CDR3 amino acids: CASSRGQYNEQFF. The CDR3 DNA reads TGTGCCAGCAGCCGGGGACAGTACAATGAGCAGTTCTTC.

The chain links TRBV5-1 to TRBJ2-1; D call uncertain. CDR1 is SGHRS, CDR2 YFSETQ, per germline. The CDR3 is 15 residues long. V lost 0 bases and J lost 4, with 11 bases in between. DNA for the CDR3: TGCGCCAGCAGCTTGGTTGCGGATTCATACAATGAGCAGTTCTTC. Its translation: CASSLVADSYNEQFF.

The chain combines TRBV11-3 with TRBJ2-7, with D possibly TRBD2 on 5 matching bases. The CDR3 has 15 amino acids. Germline lookup yields CDR1 SGHNT and CDR2 YENEEA. With 1 base removed from V and 0 bases from J, the gap between germline ends came to 10 bases. The CDR3 is CASSLVAAGSYEQYF. Here the CDR3 DNA reads TGTGCCAGCAGCTTAGTTGCTGCGGGCTCCTACGAGCAGTACTTC.

This clone appeared a single time. V gene TRBV2 combines with J gene TRBJ2-3, with 11 positions matching TRBD2. The V gene's germline CDR1 is SNHLY and CDR2 FYNNEI. CDR3 size: 15 residues. J was trimmed by 0 bases and V by 10 bases; bases with no gene match: 6. The CDR3 DNA reads as TGTGCCACCGCCGGGACTAGCGGTAGCACAGATACGCAGTATTTT. Protein: CATAGTSGSTDTQYF.

In its sample, this clone is medium-sized. The chain has TRBV2 and TRBJ1-4; D remains ambiguous. V lost 7 bases and J 8 bases, leaving 29 bases between the germline ends. Per germline, CDR1 SNHLY and CDR2 FYNNEI. CDR3 length: 18 amino acids. CDR3 DNA: TGTGCCAGCAAGACTGAGGGTACGGCCCTCTCCGGAGGAGAAAAACTGTTTTTT. Its translation: CASKTEGTALSGGEKLFF.

This chain links TRBV25-1 with TRBJ2-3; 10 bases are shared with TRBD2. With 7 bases clipped from V and 3 bases from J, the junction kept 7 bases outside the gene matches. CDR3 size: 15 residues. The germline V gene has CDR1 MGHDK and CDR2 SYGVNS. This CDR3 reads CASTAGGRETDTQYF. In nucleotides, the CDR3 is TGTGCCAGCACAGCGGGGGGGCGTGAGACAGATACGCAGTATTTT.

The J gene is TRBJ2-7, the V gene TRBV6-5; 8 bases line up with TRBD2. From germline, CDR1 is MNHEY and CDR2 SVGAGI. The V gene end was trimmed by 6 bases and the J gene end by 4 bases; junction bases not matched to a gene: 11. CDR3 length: 15 residues. The CDR3 nucleotides are TGTGCCAGCAGCTACCTGGCGGGAGGATTTTACGAGCAGTACTTC. Translating gives CASSYLAGGFYEQYF.

The CDR3 spells CASSVGTGGPTDTQYF. DNA for the CDR3: TGTGCCAGCAGCGTAGGAACGGGAGGGCCCACAGATACGCAGTATTTT. The J gene is TRBJ2-3, the V gene TRBV9, with 8 bases that match TRBD2. The CDR3 extends over 16 amino acids. Trimming cost V 0 bases and J 2 bases; bases outside gene matches: 5. Germline CDR1 and CDR2: SGDLS and YYNGEE. The whole variable domain, remainder taken from reference TRBV9 and TRBJ2-3, is DSGVTQTPKHLITATGQRVTLRCSPRSGDLSVYWYQQSLDQGLQFLIQYYNGEERAKGNILERFSAQQFPDLHSELNLSSLELGDSALYFCASSVGTGGPTDTQYFGPGTRLTVL.

The chain is built from TRBV11-2 and TRBJ1-2, with 7 nucleotides matching TRBD1. The length of the CDR3 is 15 residues. Germline CDR1 SGHAT, CDR2 FQNNGV. The junction had 10 bases not matched to a gene; V was cut back by 5 bases and J by 4 bases. This chain's CDR3 is CASSRQGATPYGYTF. CDR3 DNA sequence: TGTGCCAGCAGCCGACAGGGAGCGACCCCCTATGGCTACACCTTC. Variable domain in full (rest from reference TRBV11-2 and TRBJ1-2): EAGVAQSPRYKIIEKRQSVAFWCNPISGHATLYWYQQILGQGPKLLIQFQNNGVVDDSQLPKDRFSAERLKGVDSTLKIQPAKLEDSAVYLCASSRQGATPYGYTFGSGTRLTVV.

The sample holds a few counts of this clone. V usage is TRBV12-2 and J usage is TRBJ1-1. TRBV12-2 is tagged as a pseudogene. This CDR3 spans 17 amino acids. CDR3 loop: CASRLAGRRHLNTEAFF. CDR3 DNA sequence: TGTGCAAGTCGCTTAGCGGGGAGGAGACACCTGAACACTGAAGCTTTCTTT.

This clone occurred a few times. The V gene is TRBV7-2, the J gene TRBJ2-5, with 12 nucleotides matching TRBD2. The CDR3 contains 16 residues. Germline-derived CDR1 and CDR2 are SGHTA and FQGNSA. V trimming: 5 bases; J trimming: 9 bases; junction bases outside the gene matches: 13. Here the CDR3 reads CASSPRTSGAPLSQYF. The CDR3 nucleotides read TGTGCCAGCAGCCCCAGGACTAGCGGGGCCCCCTTATCCCAGTACTTC.

V and J are TRBV4-3 and TRBJ2-1, with 7 bases that match TRBD1. Germline V gene lookup returns CDR1 LGHNA and CDR2 YSLEER. The junction had 7 bases not matched to a gene; V was cut back by 0 bases and J by 2 bases. The CDR3 contains 17 residues. The CDR3 sequence: CASSQDRATGPYNEQFF. The CDR3 DNA sequence: TGCGCCAGCAGCCAAGATCGGGCGACAGGGCCCTACAATGAGCAGTTCTTC.

This CDR3 reads CASSERGTSGGMTDTQYF. In DNA form, the CDR3 reads TGTGCCAGCAGTGAACGTGGGACTAGCGGGGGGATGACAGATACGCAGTATTTT. This chain connects TRBV2 to TRBJ2-3; 15 nucleotides agree with TRBD2. The CDR3 totals 18 residues. Germline V gene lookup returns CDR1 SNHLY and CDR2 FYNNEI. After removal of 2 bases from V and 3 bases from J, the junction contained 6 bases not matched to a gene.

The J gene is TRBJ1-5, the V gene TRBV28, with TRBD1 as a possible D gene (6 bases). The CDR3 length is 14 residues. Trimming took 7 bases from V and 4 from J, leaving 14 bases between them. The germline V gene has CDR1 MDHEN and CDR2 SYDVKM. DNA of the CDR3: TGTGCCAGCATGGTTGGACAGTCTAATCAGCCCCAGCATTTT. It yields the protein CASMVGQSNQPQHF.